This T cell receptor beta chain was captured by sequencing in a study of blood T cell repertoires in COVID-19. Study-level background: Samples of COVID-19 (acute and convalescent) were obtained from the United States, Italy and Spain. PBMCs, B-cell-depleted T cells, or T cells were the source of the cDNA or gDNA that made up the material.

The junction had 6 bases not matched to a gene; V was cut back by 4 bases and J by 7 bases. The CDR3 is 13 amino acids. Germline V CDR1 and CDR2: SQVTM, ANQGSEA. As handled by the study authors: Reference gene primer amplification in the assay estimated nucleated cell counts. Assay: immunoSEQ multiplex PCR; the TCRdb copy retains only in-frame clones and omits some. The V and J calls and clone size are taken from that table; D and trimming were inferred from the DNA. Found here are roughly 190,000 clones, roughly 85% of them singletons; the top ten hold roughly 8.2%. The origin of this receptor is a woman aged 55-70 years with acute or convalescent COVID-19. J is TRBJ1-4 and V is TRBV29-1, with 7 bases fitting TRBD1. The sequenced material came from peripheral blood. The CDR3 loop is CSVVEGASEKLFF. In DNA, the CDR3 is TGCAGCGTTGTGGAGGGGGCGAGTGAAAAACTGTTTTTT.